The 28 T cell receptor beta chains listed next were all sequenced from one sample in a study of blood T cells in healthy people across ages. With a J-beta primer mix and a sample-barcoded 5' primer, a second PCR ran about 6 to 11 cycles. MiXCR was run by TCRdb on the 5' RACE reads, yielding one entry per CDR3 protein. The sample consists of 1.5 million to 2 million distinct CDR3 sequences, roughly 50% of them appearing once. Sequencing input: blood. Every receptor here comes from a woman in her thirties or forties in good health.

The sample holds a few counts of this clonotype. The chain uses TRBV20-1 and TRBJ1-2; D uncertain. The CDR3 spans 11 residues. Germline assignment: CDR1 DFQATT and CDR2 SNEGSKA (reference sequence). Deletions cut 3 bases from V and 5 bases from J, with 7 bases between. In DNA form, the CDR3 reads TGCAGTGCTAGGGTAGCGTATGGCTACACCTTC. This translates into CSARVAYGYTF.

This chain connects TRBV20-1 to TRBJ2-3; the D call may be TRBD1 or TRBD2 (5 bases each). There are 15 residues in the CDR3. Germline lookup yields CDR1 DFQATT and CDR2 SNEGSKA (reference sequence). The V and J ends lost 6 bases and 1 base respectively, with 17 bases between them. CDR3 nucleotides: TGCAGTGCCCCCTTAGCGAGGGGCCGCACAGATACGCAGTATTTT. Amino acids: CSAPLARGRTDTQYF.

The J gene is TRBJ2-4, the V gene TRBV6-2 or TRBV6-3; no definite D call. The CDR3 consists of 17 residues. Germline V gene data show CDR1 as MNHEY and CDR2 as SVGEGT. Deletions cut 0 bases from V and 0 bases from J, with 12 bases between. The CDR3 loop reads CASSYSIGPLAKNIQYF. The CDR3, as DNA: TGTGCCAGCAGTTACTCGATTGGACCGTTAGCCAAAAACATTCAGTACTTC.

The rearrangement joins TRBV18 to TRBJ1-2, with TRBD1 matching 9 bases. CDR1 is KGHSH, CDR2 LQKENI, per germline. The CDR3 runs to 14 residues. V shed 6 bases, J shed 6 bases, and the junction held 8 bases outside the gene matches. CDR3 sequence reads: CASSLQGALDGYTF. Here the CDR3 DNA reads TGTGCCAGCTCGCTACAGGGGGCCCTGGATGGCTACACCTTC.

Points on this clonotype: This clone may be a read error of a much larger clone one base away. The V gene is TRBV4-1, the J gene TRBJ2-7; 8 positions match TRBD2. The closer fit of TRBJ2-5 to the DNA end suggests the J call may be wrong. Germline CDR1 MGHRA, CDR2 YSYEKL. This CDR3 region has 13 residues. The CDR3 reads CASSQSGGATQYF. CDR3 sequence (DNA): TGCGCCAGCAGCCAGAGCGGGGGAGCGACCCAGTACTTC.

Worth noting for this clonotype: The junction and the germline gene differ at one end; a read error may be behind it. This chain uses TRBV12-3 or TRBV12-4 with TRBJ2-3; 14 positions agree with TRBD2. The CDR3 has 17 amino acids. DNA of the CDR3: TGTGCCAGCAGTTTAATGGGACTAGCGGGGGCCACAGATACGCGGTATTTT. It specifies CASSLMGLAGATDTRYF.

The chain couples TRBV12-3 or TRBV12-4 to TRBJ1-2; TRBD1 aligns across 7 bases. This CDR3 is 15 amino acids long. Trimming took 5 bases from V and 6 from J; bases not matched to a gene: 12. The CDR3 sequence: CASSPTRGRLNGYTF. CDR3 nucleotide sequence: TGTGCCAGCAGTCCGACGAGGGGGCGGCTTAATGGCTACACCTTC.

The chain has TRBV6-2 or TRBV6-3 and TRBJ2-1, with 7 positions matching TRBD2. Germline trimming cut 6 bases from V and 8 bases from J; bases unmatched to any gene: 4. The CDR3 is made up of 12 amino acids. The germline CDR1 and CDR2 sequences are MNHEY and SVGEGT. The CDR3 sequence: CASRGGKYEQFF. In DNA form, the CDR3 reads TGTGCCAGCAGGGGGGGGAAGTATGAGCAGTTCTTC.

DNA of the CDR3: TGCAGTGCTAGAAACAGGGGCCGGCCCCAAGAGACCCAGTACTTC. Translation gives CSARNRGRPQETQYF. This chain links TRBV20-1 with TRBJ2-5, with TRBD1 matching 7 bases. CDR3 size: 15 residues. From germline, CDR1 is DFQATT and CDR2 SNEGSKA (reference sequence). The J segment lost 1 base and the V segment lost 2 bases, leaving 7 bases of the junction unmatched.

The chain links TRBV13 to TRBJ2-1; no clear D gene. Germline CDR1 and CDR2: PRHDT and FYEKMQ (reference sequence). The length of the CDR3 is 14 residues. Trimming cost V 8 bases and J 0 bases, with 11 bases left between them. The CDR3 spells CASVQSSSYNEQFF. CDR3 sequence (DNA): TGTGCCAGCGTACAGAGTAGCTCCTACAATGAGCAGTTCTTC.

This sequence joins TRBV6-5 and TRBJ2-7; D perhaps matches TRBD1 (6 bases). The germline V gene encodes CDR1 MNHEY and CDR2 SVGAGI. Trimming removed 10 bases at V and 1 base at J, with 14 bases between. This CDR3 comprises 13 residues. The CDR3 region is CAILDSSSYEQYF. The CDR3 DNA reads as TGTGCCATTCTGGACAGTTCGTCCTACGAGCAGTACTTC.

The rearrangement uses TRBV20-1 and TRBJ2-4; 7 nucleotides match TRBD1. TRBJ2-7 explains the end of the DNA better; the J call may be wrong. This CDR3 contains 13 residues. Germline CDR1 and CDR2: DFQATT and SNEGSKA (reference sequence). CDR3 loop: CSATTGLFDEQYF. The CDR3 DNA is TGCAGTGCCACGACAGGGTTATTTGACGAGCAGTACTTC.

In its sample, this clonotype was seen a few times. The chain has TRBV11-2 and TRBJ2-5; TRBD2 is a possible D gene (5 bases). In germline, CDR1 is SGHAT, CDR2 FQNNGV. V was trimmed by 4 bases and J by 0 bases, leaving 15 bases between them. The CDR3 totals 16 residues. The CDR3 region is CASSYLVSGNQETQYF. Written as DNA, the CDR3 is TGTGCCAGCAGCTACCTCGTGTCGGGGAACCAAGAGACCCAGTACTTC.

This clonotype was seen more than once but under ten times. V and J are TRBV20-1 and TRBJ2-1; TRBD2 agrees at 7 bases. Germline V lookup: CDR1 DFQATT, CDR2 SNEGSKA (reference sequence). After removal of 2 bases from V and 2 bases from J, the junction contained 3 bases not matched to a gene. This CDR3 is 14 amino acids long. The CDR3 nucleotides read TGCAGTGCTAGATTGGCGGGGGCCTACAATGAGCAGTTCTTC. Amino acids: CSARLAGAYNEQFF.

The chain has TRBV24-1 and TRBJ2-1; 8 nucleotides line up with TRBD2. The CDR3 totals 14 residues. V gave up 9 bases and J gave up 2 bases; unmatched junction bases: 5. Germline V gene sequence: CDR1 KGHDR, CDR2 SFDVKD. The CDR3 region is CATEARGAYNEQFF. CDR3 DNA sequence: TGTGCCACCGAAGCGCGGGGGGCCTACAATGAGCAGTTCTTC.

This clonotype was seen more than once but under ten times. V gene TRBV12-3 or TRBV12-4 combines with J gene TRBJ1-5; 8 nucleotides agree with TRBD1. This CDR3 region has 17 residues. The junction had 8 bases not matched to a gene; V was cut back by 3 bases and J by 1 base. The CDR3 sequence: CASSLRSGGSSNQPQHF. For the CDR3, the DNA is TGTGCCAGCAGTTTGCGGTCAGGGGGCTCGAGCAATCAGCCCCAGCATTTT.

The chain employs TRBV15 and TRBJ2-3, with TRBD2 matching 10 bases. Germline CDR1 reads LNHNV; CDR2 reads YYDKDF (reference sequence). The CDR3 consists of 17 residues. V lost 3 bases and J lost 7; bases outside the gene matches: 13. CDR3 loop: CATSSLTSGASRYTQYF. The CDR3 bases are TGTGCCACCAGCAGCTTAACTAGCGGGGCCTCTCGATATACGCAGTATTTT.

The chain combines TRBV9 with TRBJ1-1; D not resolved. The germline V and J ends were trimmed by 0 bases and 7 bases, with 10 bases remaining between them. Germline assignment: CDR1 SGDLS and CDR2 YYNGEE. There are 13 residues in the CDR3. The chain's CDR3 is CASSVGSAYEAFF. DNA of the CDR3: TGTGCCAGCAGCGTAGGGTCAGCCTATGAAGCTTTCTTT.

V is TRBV4-3 and J is TRBJ2-2, with TRBD2 matching 8 bases. The CDR3 is 16 amino acids. Germline V CDR1 and CDR2: LGHNA, YSLEER. The junction had 3 bases not matched to a gene; V was cut back by 0 bases and J by 3 bases. The CDR3 DNA sequence: TGCGCCAGCAGCCAAGAACCGGGGGGGGACACCGGGGAGCTGTTTTTT. Translating it yields CASSQEPGGDTGELFF.

The V call is TRBV9, the J call TRBJ2-5; 8 bases fit TRBD1. The germline V gene encodes CDR1 SGDLS and CDR2 YYNGEE. This CDR3 region has 14 residues. The V and J ends lost 2 bases and 6 bases, in that order; junction bases with no gene match: 6. The CDR3 region has the DNA TGTGCCAGCAGCGTCGACAGGGGTTTGAAGACCCAGTACTTC. Encoded protein: CASSVDRGLKTQYF.

This clonotype was picked up a small number of times. This rearrangement joins TRBV9 to TRBJ1-2; a possible D gene is TRBD1 (6 bases). CDR1 SGDLS and CDR2 YYNGEE come from the germline V gene. V lost 0 bases to trimming and J lost 8 bases, with 14 bases between them. The CDR3 totals 14 residues. The CDR3 region has the DNA TGTGCCAGCAGCGTAGGATCAGGGGAAGCGGGCTACACCTTC. It translates to CASSVGSGEAGYTF.

This clonotype was recorded many times. This sequence joins TRBV9 and TRBJ2-3; D gene unclear. CDR1 and CDR2 (germline): SGDLS, YYNGEE. V was trimmed by 3 bases and J by 5 bases, leaving 1 base between them. The CDR3 sequence is 10 residues long. CDR3: CASSGDTQYF. CDR3 DNA: TGTGCCAGCAGCGGAGATACGCAGTATTTT. The variable domain in full, completed from reference TRBV9 and TRBJ2-3, reads DSGVTQTPKHLITATGQRVTLRCSPRSGDLSVYWYQQSLDQGLQFLIQYYNGEERAKGNILERFSAQQFPDLHSELNLSSLELGDSALYFCASSGDTQYFGPGTRLTVL.

The V call is TRBV24-1, the J call TRBJ2-3, with 8 bases that match TRBD2. Germline-derived CDR1 and CDR2 are KGHDR and SFDVKD. J gave up 3 bases and V 3 bases, and 7 bases lay outside the gene matches. CDR3 size: 16 residues. The CDR3 DNA sequence: TGTGCCACCAGTGATGGGACTAGATCGGTGACAGATACGCAGTATTTT. Amino acid sequence: CATSDGTRSVTDTQYF.

The CDR3 DNA follows: TGTGCCAGCAGTTCCCACAGGGGAGATACGCAGTATTTT. It yields the protein CASSSHRGDTQYF. The gene calls are TRBV6-6 and TRBJ2-3; 7 nucleotides align to TRBD1. V trimming: 4 bases; J trimming: 5 bases; junction bases outside the gene matches: 3. Germline V lookup: CDR1 MNHNY, CDR2 SVGAGI (reference sequence). This CDR3 is 13 amino acids long.

The genes are TRBV20-1 and TRBJ2-5; TRBD2 agrees at 7 bases. The J segment lost 2 bases and the V segment lost 3 bases, leaving 12 bases of the junction unmatched. Per germline, CDR1 DFQATT and CDR2 SNEGSKA (reference sequence). There are 16 residues in the CDR3. In DNA form, the CDR3 reads TGCAGTGCTAGGGGGCGGGGGAGCGGAGGGCAAGAGACCCAGTACTTC. Its protein is CSARGRGSGGQETQYF.

The J gene is TRBJ2-1, the V gene TRBV6-2 or TRBV6-3; 7 bases agree with TRBD1. The V gene's germline CDR1 is MNHEY and CDR2 SVGEGT. The ends lost 2 bases at V and 5 bases at J; junction bases unmatched: 6. The CDR3 is made up of 15 amino acids. CDR3 bases: TGTGCCAGCAGTTACACCAGGGGGTTCAACAATGAGCAGTTCTTC. Translated: CASSYTRGFNNEQFF.

This clonotype came up a few times. J is TRBJ2-3 and V is TRBV5-1, with TRBD1 identical over 9 bases. Germline trimming cut 0 bases from V and 1 base from J; bases unmatched to any gene: 9. Germline V gives CDR1 SGHRS, CDR2 YFSETQ. The CDR3 runs 18 residues. The CDR3 coding sequence is TGCGCCAGCAGCTTGGGGGACAGGGCCCCTCTGGGCACAGATACGCAGTATTTT. Translation: CASSLGDRAPLGTDTQYF.

Concerning this clonotype: At one end the junction does not follow the germline gene, possibly because of a read error. The chain is built from TRBV4-2 and TRBJ1-2; 9 positions match TRBD1. CDR3 length: 14 residues. Germline assignment: CDR1 LGHNA and CDR2 YNFKEQ. CDR3 nucleotides: TGTGCCGGCAGCCGGGGACAGGGTAACTATGGCTACACCTTC. Translation gives CAGSRGQGNYGYTF.